This TCR beta chain derives from a study of T cells after yellow fever vaccination. MiXCR, applied by TCRdb to the 5' RACE reads, yields one record per CDR3 protein. The sample shows about 340,000 distinct CDR3 sequences, roughly 8.7% of them seen only once. Regarding this clonotype: At one end the junction does not follow the germline gene, possibly because of a read error.

This CDR3 comprises 12 residues. Germline V gives CDR1 MNHNS, CDR2 SASEGT. This receptor was identified in a man aged 18 to 29 who received the YFV17D yellow fever vaccine. The rearrangement joins TRBV6-1 to TRBJ1-2; unclear D gene. Here the sequenced sample was PBMCs, taken on the day of the first yellow fever vaccination. In nucleotides, the CDR3 is TGTGCAAGCACGGACCTAGGCTATGGCTACACCTTC. It encodes CASTDLGYGYTF.